This T cell receptor beta chain was sequenced during a study of blood T cell repertoires in COVID-19. Study context: The study drew acute and convalescent COVID-19 samples from the United States, Italy and Spain.

Per the study methods: Researchers report that nucleated cell counts were estimated from reference gene primer amplification. The table came from immunoSEQ multiplex PCR; TCRdb's copy has only in-frame clones and leaves some out. The D gene and trimming were derived from the DNA, and the V and J assignments and clone size from that table. The sample holds roughly 70,000 clones; roughly 89% are singletons and the top ten take approximately 1.5%. The CDR3 is 14 residues long. Germline V gene data show CDR1 as MNHEY and CDR2 as SVGAGI. V was cut by 6 bases and J by 4 bases, with 15 bases left in between.

Sequencing used peripheral blood. The sequence was obtained from a man in his 60s with acute or convalescent COVID-19. The rearrangement joins TRBV6-5 to TRBJ1-1; no firm D call. CDR3 loop: CASRSTSSGTEAFF. CDR3 in DNA: TGTGCCAGCAGATCTACCTCCTCGGGCACTGAAGCTTTCTTT.